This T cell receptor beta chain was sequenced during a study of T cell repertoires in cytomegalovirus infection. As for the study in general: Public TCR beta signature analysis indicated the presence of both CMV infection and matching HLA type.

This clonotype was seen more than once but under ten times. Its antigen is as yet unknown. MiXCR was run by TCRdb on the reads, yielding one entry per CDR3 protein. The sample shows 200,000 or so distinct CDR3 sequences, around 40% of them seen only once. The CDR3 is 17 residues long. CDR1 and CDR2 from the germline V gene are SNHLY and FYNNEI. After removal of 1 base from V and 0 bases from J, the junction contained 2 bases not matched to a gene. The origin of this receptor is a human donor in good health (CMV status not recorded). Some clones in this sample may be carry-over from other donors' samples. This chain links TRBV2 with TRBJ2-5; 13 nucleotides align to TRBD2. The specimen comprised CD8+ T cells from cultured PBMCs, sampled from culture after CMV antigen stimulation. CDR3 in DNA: TGTGCCAGCAGTGAAGGGGGACTAGCGGGGAACCAAGAGACCCAGTACTTC. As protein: CASSEGGLAGNQETQYF.